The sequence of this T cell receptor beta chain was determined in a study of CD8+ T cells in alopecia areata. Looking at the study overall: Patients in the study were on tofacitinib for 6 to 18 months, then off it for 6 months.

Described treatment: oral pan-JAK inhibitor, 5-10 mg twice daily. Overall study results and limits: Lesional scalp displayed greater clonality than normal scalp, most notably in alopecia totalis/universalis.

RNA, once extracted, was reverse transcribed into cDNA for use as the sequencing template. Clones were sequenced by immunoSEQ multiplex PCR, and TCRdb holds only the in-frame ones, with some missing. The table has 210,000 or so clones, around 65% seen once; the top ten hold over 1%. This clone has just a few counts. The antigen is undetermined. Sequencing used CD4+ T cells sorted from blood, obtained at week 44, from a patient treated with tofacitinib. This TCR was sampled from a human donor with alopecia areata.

CDR3 loop: CASSEWGRGEQFF. CDR3 DNA: TGTGCCAGCAGTGAATGGGGGCGTGGTGAGCAGTTCTTC. The chain employs TRBV2 and TRBJ2-1; maybe TRBD1 (6 bases). The V and J ends lost 2 bases and 9 bases respectively, with 11 bases between them. This CDR3 comprises 13 residues. The V gene's germline CDR1 is SNHLY and CDR2 FYNNEI.